A single sample gave rise to the 21 T cell receptor beta chains below, sequenced in a study of blood T cell repertoires in COVID-19. Profiling relied on immunoSEQ multiplex PCR, and the TCRdb table lists in-frame clones only, not all of them. The sample lists roughly 260,000 clones; approximately 86% were seen once. What was sequenced was peripheral blood. These receptors came from a man between 35 and 55 years old who had recovered from COVID-19.

The CDR3 reads CASTRGDTHTNTIYF. DNA of the CDR3: TGTGCCAGCACCCGGGGGGACACCCATACTAACACCATATATTTT. The chain joins TRBV5-8 to TRBJ1-3, with D tentatively TRBD1 (6 bases). The ends were cut back, 6 bases at V and 7 bases at J, with 20 bases in the middle. CDR3 size: 15 residues. CDR1 SGHTS and CDR2 YDEGEE come from the germline V gene.

The CDR3 sequence is CAISRQGGTGELFF. The DNA for the CDR3 is TGTGCCATCAGTCGACAGGGGGGGACCGGGGAGCTGTTTTTT. The chain has TRBV10-3 and TRBJ2-2; 9 bases are a match to TRBD1. V was clipped by 5 bases and J by 5 bases; unmatched bases: 3. CDR1 ENHRY and CDR2 SYGVKD come from the germline V gene. The CDR3 length is 14 residues.

The CDR3 DNA reads TGTGCCAGCAGTCGGGACACCCATAATTCACCCCTCCACTTT. It specifies CASSRDTHNSPLHF. The chain carries TRBV6-5 and TRBJ1-6; TRBD1 might be the D (6 bases). Germline V CDR1 and CDR2: MNHEY, SVGAGI. This CDR3 has 14 residues. V lost 5 bases and J lost 5, with 10 bases in between.

V and J are TRBV25-1 and TRBJ2-1; no reliable D call. V was cut by 2 bases and J by 4 bases, with 9 bases left in between. The germline V gene encodes CDR1 MGHDK and CDR2 SYGVNS. This CDR3 has 14 amino acids. The CDR3 loop reads CASSEGGAYNEQFF. CDR3 nucleotide sequence: TGTGCCAGCAGTGAAGGTGGAGCATACAATGAGCAGTTCTTC.

V and J are TRBV6-2 or TRBV6-3 and TRBJ1-2; 9 nucleotides align to TRBD1. Germline V gene data show CDR1 as MNHEY and CDR2 as SVGEGT. This CDR3 spans 14 amino acids. The trim removed 5 bases at V and 2 bases at J, leaving 3 bases unmatched. For the CDR3, the DNA is TGTGCCAGCAGTCGGGACAGGGCCAACTATGGCTACACCTTC. This gives the protein CASSRDRANYGYTF.

The rearrangement uses TRBV7-9 and TRBJ2-7; TRBD1 agrees at 7 bases. CDR3 length: 16 amino acids. Germline CDR1 is SEHNR and CDR2 is FQNEAQ (reference sequence). J was trimmed by 3 bases and V by 6 bases; bases with no gene match: 14. The CDR3 DNA reads TGTGCCAGCAGACCCATCAGTACGGGACAGTACTACGAGCAGTACTTC. It codes for CASRPISTGQYYEQYF.

The genes are TRBV5-1 and TRBJ2-1; 10 nucleotides match TRBD2. Unmatched junction bases numbered 13, after V lost 7 bases and J lost 6 bases. The CDR3 extends over 16 amino acids. Germline CDR1 reads SGHRS; CDR2 reads YFSETQ. Written as DNA, the CDR3 is TGCGCCAGCGCGCCAACACTAGCGGGGCGGACCAATGAGCAGTTCTTC. Encoded protein: CASAPTLAGRTNEQFF.

The chain uses TRBV19 and TRBJ2-3, with 9 bases fitting TRBD2. The trim removed 8 bases at V and 5 bases at J, leaving 14 bases unmatched. Looked up from germline, CDR1 is LNHDA and CDR2 is SQIVND (reference sequence). This CDR3 contains 16 residues. This CDR3 is CASEAPRGLAGDTQYF. The CDR3 DNA reads TGTGCCAGTGAAGCCCCCAGGGGACTAGCCGGAGATACGCAGTATTTT.

The chain couples TRBV27 to TRBJ2-7; 8 bases fit TRBD1. J lost 3 bases, V lost 6 bases, and 7 bases had no gene match. Germline V gene sequence: CDR1 MNHEY, CDR2 SMNVEV (reference sequence). The CDR3 runs to 14 residues. CDR3 DNA: TGTGCCAGCAGGATGACCAGGGGGCTCTACGAGCAGTACTTC. Translation gives CASRMTRGLYEQYF.

A single count supports this clone. This sequence joins TRBV6-6 and TRBJ2-5, with D perhaps matching TRBD2 (9 bases). CDR1 is MNHNY, CDR2 SVGAGI, per germline (reference sequence). V was cut by 5 bases and J by 1 base, with 20 bases left in between. This CDR3 has 17 residues. The CDR3 reads CASSPQGAGGFQETQYF. The CDR3 bases are TGTGCCAGCAGTCCGCAGGGGGCGGGAGGGTTCCAAGAGACCCAGTACTTC.

The chain couples TRBV7-9 to TRBJ2-6; D perhaps matches TRBD2 (6 bases). The CDR3 length is 17 residues. Trimming cost V 5 bases and J 2 bases, with 16 bases left between them. CDR1 and CDR2 (germline): SEHNR, FQNEAQ (reference sequence). CDR3 protein: CASSTGTRVTGANVLTF. The CDR3 DNA reads TGTGCCAGCAGCACCGGGACTCGTGTTACTGGGGCCAACGTCCTGACTTTC. The full variable domain, completed using reference TRBV7-9 and TRBJ2-6, is DTGVSQNPRHKITKRGQNVTFRCDPISEHNRLYWYRQTLGQGPEFLTYFQNEAQLEKSRLLSDRFSAERPKGSFSTLEIQRTEQGDSAMYLCASSTGTRVTGANVLTFGAGSRLTVL.

V usage is TRBV5-6 and J usage is TRBJ1-5, with TRBD1 as a possible D gene (6 bases). The CDR3 covers 16 residues. Trimming cost V 3 bases and J 1 base, with 14 bases left between them. From germline, CDR1 is SGHDT and CDR2 YYEEEE. CDR3 coding DNA: TGTGCCAGCAGCTCCGTAGACAGGATCAGCAATCAGCCCCAGCATTTT. Translated: CASSSVDRISNQPQHF.

The chain uses TRBV7-7 and TRBJ2-5; 14 nucleotides align to TRBD2. V lost 5 bases, J lost 3 bases, and 11 bases stayed unmatched. CDR1 SSHAT and CDR2 FNYEAQ come from the germline V gene (reference sequence). The CDR3 runs 18 residues. CDR3 region: CASSEGLAGGVREETQYF. The CDR3 DNA sequence: TGTGCCAGCAGCGAAGGACTAGCGGGGGGCGTTCGGGAAGAGACCCAGTACTTC.

The chain recombines TRBV6-2 or TRBV6-3 with TRBJ1-5; TRBD1 matches 9 bases. Germline lookup yields CDR1 MNHEY and CDR2 SVGEGT. Unmatched junction bases numbered 3, after V lost 0 bases and J lost 0 bases. The CDR3 spans 17 residues. Here the CDR3 reads CASSYSGQGNSNQPQHF. The CDR3 region has the DNA TGTGCCAGCAGTTACTCAGGACAGGGGAATAGCAATCAGCCCCAGCATTTT.

The V call is TRBV5-8, the J call TRBJ2-1; TRBD2 aligns across 10 bases. The CDR3 sequence is 15 residues long. Germline V CDR1 and CDR2: SGHTS, YDEGEE. After removal of 2 bases from V and 5 bases from J, the junction contained 4 bases not matched to a gene. In DNA form, the CDR3 reads TGTGCCAGCAGCTTCACTAGCGGGATAAACAATGAGCAGTTCTTC. Translating it yields CASSFTSGINNEQFF. The complete variable domain, with remaining parts taken from reference TRBV5-8 and TRBJ2-1, reads EAGVTQSPTHLIKTRGQQATLRCSPISGHTSVYWYQQALGLGLQFLLWYDEGEERNRGNFPPRFSGRQFPNYSSELNVNALELEDSALYLCASSFTSGINNEQFFGPGTRLTVL.

The chain joins TRBV4-2 to TRBJ1-2, with D possibly TRBD1 on 6 matching bases. The CDR3 spans 15 residues. Between the trimmed V and J ends, which lost 0 bases and 2 bases, there was a span of 10 bases. Germline V CDR1 and CDR2: LGHNA, YNFKEQ. As DNA, the CDR3 is TGTGCCAGCAGCCAAGATAGGACAGTGAACTATGGCTACACCTTC. Translated: CASSQDRTVNYGYTF.

The chain recombines TRBV4-3 with TRBJ2-3; TRBD2 agrees at 7 bases. The CDR3 has 17 amino acids. Per germline, CDR1 LGHNA and CDR2 YSLEER. With 0 bases clipped from V and 6 bases from J, the junction kept 12 bases outside the gene matches. The CDR3 nucleotides read TGCGCCAGCAGCCAAGAAGTGTCTAGCGGTTATAGGGATACGCAGTATTTT. Translated: CASSQEVSSGYRDTQYF.

The V gene is TRBV27, the J gene TRBJ1-4, with 8 positions matching TRBD1. Looked up from germline, CDR1 is MNHEY and CDR2 is SMNVEV (reference sequence). This CDR3 has 16 residues. J was trimmed by 3 bases and V by 0 bases; bases with no gene match: 3. CDR3 residues: CASSLSQGASNEKLFF. In nucleotides, the CDR3 is TGTGCCAGCAGTTTATCGCAGGGGGCGTCTAATGAAAAACTGTTTTTT.

The chain employs TRBV28 and TRBJ1-2; D uncertain. This CDR3 is 13 amino acids long. The germline V gene has CDR1 MDHEN and CDR2 SYDVKM. V lost 7 bases to trimming and J lost 5 bases, with 14 bases between them. In DNA form, the CDR3 reads TGTGCCAGCACCGAGCCCGCCGGGTATGGCTACACCTTC. This codes for CASTEPAGYGYTF.

The chain has TRBV24-1 and TRBJ2-3, with 12 bases identical to TRBD2. This CDR3 is 21 amino acids long. In germline, CDR1 is KGHDR, CDR2 SFDVKD. V lost 9 bases and J lost 0; bases outside the gene matches: 21. The CDR3 sequence: CATHSRVARLAGVNSTDTQYF. The CDR3 DNA reads as TGTGCCACCCATAGCCGGGTAGCCCGACTAGCGGGAGTTAATAGCACAGATACGCAGTATTTT.

This chain links TRBV4-3 with TRBJ2-2; perhaps TRBD1 as D (6 bases). V was shortened by 3 bases and J by 5 bases, with 10 bases between the two germline ends. The CDR3 spans 14 residues. Per germline, CDR1 LGHNA and CDR2 YSLEER. CDR3 nucleotide sequence: TGCGCCAGCAGCCATACAGGGAAGACCGGGGAGCTGTTTTTT. It translates to CASSHTGKTGELFF.